This T cell receptor beta chain was sequenced in a study of T cells after yellow fever vaccination. Findings of the study overall: Clonotype sharing between CD4 and CD8 compartments was small. The secondary response showed a weaker magnitude and a faster peak, day 5 versus 15.

The length of the CDR3 is 15 residues. V was shortened by 0 bases and J by 1 base, with 7 bases between the two germline ends. The germline V gene encodes CDR1 SGHVS and CDR2 FNYEAQ. Only a few counts were recorded for this clonotype. 5'RACE template switching generated TCR cDNA, adding a universal primer site and UMIs. TCRdb called the 5' RACE reads again in MiXCR, with one record for every CDR3 protein. The sample includes approximately 90,000 distinct CDR3 sequences, about 14% of them seen just once. The chain employs TRBV7-6 and TRBJ1-3; D remains ambiguous. The TCR sequence derives from a man younger than 30 who received the YFV17D yellow fever vaccine. The sequences come from CD8+ T cells not binding an NS4B(214-222) dextramer, sorted from PBMCs, collected 20 to 25 days after the first yellow fever vaccination. The CDR3 region is CASSLAEGSGNTIYF. The CDR3 region has the DNA TGTGCCAGCAGCTTAGCGGAAGGGTCTGGAAACACCATATATTTT.